The 2 T cell receptor beta chains presented below share a single source sample, sequenced in a study of TIL therapy for anti-PD-1-resistant metastatic lung cancer. This was the immunoSEQ v3 assay. Clones were sequenced by immunoSEQ multiplex PCR, and TCRdb holds only the in-frame ones, with some missing. Of roughly 54,000 clones listed, around 87% are singletons. This sample's time point: pre-treatment sample, taken before nivolumab and TIL therapy. This sample comprised blood, obtained at baseline. These receptors all come from a person aged 25 to 85 with non-small cell lung cancer.

The V call is TRBV30, the J call TRBJ2-7, with 13 bases fitting TRBD2. The germline gives CDR1 GTSNPN, CDR2 SVGIG (reference sequence). The CDR3 covers 15 residues. V gave up 1 base and J gave up 2 bases; unmatched junction bases: 2. CDR3 in amino acids: CAWSETSGRAYEQYF. CDR3 bases: TGTGCCTGGAGTGAAACTAGCGGGAGGGCCTACGAGCAGTACTTC.

The V and J genes are TRBV6-2 or TRBV6-3 and TRBJ1-1; D call uncertain. From germline, CDR1 is MNHEY and CDR2 SVGEGT. The CDR3 loop spans 15 amino acids. The V and J ends lost 0 bases and 1 base respectively, with 9 bases between them. Here the CDR3 DNA reads TGTGCCAGCAGTTACTCGCCGCGGCGGAACACTGAAGCTTTCTTT. This gives the protein CASSYSPRRNTEAFF.